The 23 T cell receptor beta chains below were found in one sample sequenced in a study of beta chain features in type 1 diabetes. Reverse transcribing all isolated RNA meant expressed TCRB transcripts were sequenced. TCRdb's table, derived via immunoSEQ multiplex PCR, lists solely in-frame clones and lacks some. The repertoire consists of approximately 160,000 clones, with 7.5% to 10% occurring once and the leading ten covering nearly 0.65%. The sequencing sample was made of central memory CD4+ T cells from blood. The receptors originated from a young man in good health.

The gene calls are TRBV18 and TRBJ2-7, with a possible D match to TRBD1 (5 bases). This CDR3 is 14 amino acids long. Germline lookup yields CDR1 KGHSH and CDR2 LQKENI. V was cut by 4 bases and J by 1 base, with 11 bases left in between. CDR3 bases: TGTGCCAGCTCACTGGCAGGACAATCCTACGAGCAGTACTTC. This gives the protein CASSLAGQSYEQYF.

This rearrangement joins TRBV9 to TRBJ1-2; no clear D gene. The CDR3 is 14 residues long. Germline-derived CDR1 and CDR2 are SGDLS and YYNGEE. Trimming removed 3 bases at V and 4 bases at J, with 13 bases between. CDR3 sequence: CASSALQSIYGYTF. In DNA form, the CDR3 reads TGTGCCAGCAGCGCCCTCCAGTCCATCTATGGCTACACCTTC.

This chain connects TRBV15 to TRBJ1-1; possibly TRBD1 for D (6 bases). Germline CDR1 is LNHNV and CDR2 is YYDKDF (reference sequence). CDR3 size: 17 residues. V was cut by 0 bases and J by 2 bases, with 16 bases left in between. CDR3 nucleotide sequence: TGTGCCACCAGCAGAGATATCGCAGGGGTTTCTAACACTGAAGCTTTCTTT. It specifies CATSRDIAGVSNTEAFF. Together with reference TRBV15 and TRBJ1-1, the CDR3 gives the full variable domain: DAMVIQNPRYQVTQFGKPVTLSCSQTLNHNVMYWYQQKSSQAPKLLFHYYDKDFNNEADTPDNFQSRRPNTSFCFLDIRSPGLGDTAMYLCATSRDIAGVSNTEAFFGQGTRLTVV.

This clone has just a few counts. Other DNA sequences in this specimen translate into the identical CDR3. The J gene is TRBJ1-2, the V gene TRBV5-4, with D perhaps matching TRBD1 (6 bases). Germline V gives CDR1 SGHNT, CDR2 YYREEE (reference sequence). Trimming took 3 bases from V and 1 from J, leaving 10 bases between them. The CDR3 spans 14 residues. For the CDR3, the DNA is TGTGCCAGCAGCTCTGGGACACGTAACTATGGCTACACCTTC. Translating gives CASSSGTRNYGYTF.

The V gene is TRBV4-3, the J gene TRBJ2-3, with D unresolved. Germline values: CDR1 LGHNA, CDR2 YSLEER. V was cut by 0 bases and J by 5 bases, with 12 bases left in between. This CDR3 contains 15 residues. As DNA, the CDR3 is TGCGCCAGCAGCCAAGATCTATTAAGTAGAGATACGCAGTATTTT. Its protein product is CASSQDLLSRDTQYF.

This chain joins TRBV28 and TRBJ2-7, with 9 bases identical to TRBD1. Germline-derived CDR1 and CDR2 are MDHEN and SYDVKM. The CDR3 loop spans 15 amino acids. The junction had 9 bases not matched to a gene; V was cut back by 5 bases and J by 4 bases. CDR3 amino acids: CASSAAGQGSYEQYF. For the CDR3, the DNA is TGTGCCAGCAGTGCGGCGGGACAGGGTTCTTACGAGCAGTACTTC.

The CDR3 sequence is CASSLSSGGARNEQFF. The CDR3 DNA follows: TGCGCCAGCAGCTTGTCTAGCGGGGGGGCGAGGAATGAGCAGTTCTTC. The V gene is TRBV5-1, the J gene TRBJ2-1; 12 bases are shared with TRBD2. J lost 7 bases, V lost 1 base, and 6 bases had no gene match. This CDR3 is built from 16 residues. Germline V gene data show CDR1 as SGHRS and CDR2 as YFSETQ.

The genes are TRBV5-6 and TRBJ2-5; 16 bases are shared with TRBD2. The CDR3 runs 19 residues. Germline CDR1 reads SGHDT; CDR2 reads YYEEEE. V trimming: 4 bases; J trimming: 11 bases; junction bases outside the gene matches: 20. Written as DNA, the CDR3 is TGTGCCAGCAGCCCCGGAATCCCGGGACTAGCGGGAGGGCCGGGGGAGCAGTACTTC. Its translation: CASSPGIPGLAGGPGEQYF.

This rearrangement joins TRBV2 to TRBJ1-5; 11 bases map to TRBD1. The CDR3 covers 15 residues. Germline V CDR1 and CDR2: SNHLY, FYNNEI. The V segment lost 5 bases and the J segment 4 bases; nucleotides outside the gene matches: 4. The CDR3 nucleotides are TGTGCCAGCAGTACGGGGACAGGGGGAAATCAGCCCCAGCATTTT. Its translation is CASSTGTGGNQPQHF.

In this sample, this clone turned up a few times. This sequence joins TRBV6-5 and TRBJ1-5; D is uncertain. The CDR3 consists of 13 residues. Germline V lookup: CDR1 MNHEY, CDR2 SVGAGI. V was cut by 5 bases and J by 4 bases, with 9 bases left in between. The CDR3 loop is CASSATENQPQHF. In DNA, the CDR3 is TGTGCCAGCAGTGCGACGGAGAATCAGCCCCAGCATTTT.

This clone turned up a few times. The junction does not match germline at one end; this may be a read error. This rearrangement joins TRBV6-5 to TRBJ2-7; a possible D gene is TRBD1 (6 bases). Germline V gene lookup returns CDR1 MNHEY and CDR2 SVGAGI. This CDR3 has 15 amino acids. CDR3 loop: CASSYSLGLSGDTFF. The CDR3 DNA follows: TGTGCCAGCAGTTACTCGTTAGGTTTATCCGGGGACACTTTTTTC.

This clone appeared a few times. This chain joins TRBV5-4 and TRBJ2-1, with 8 bases that match TRBD2. J lost 8 bases, V lost 4 bases, and 14 bases had no gene match. Germline assignment: CDR1 SGHNT and CDR2 YYREEE (reference sequence). The CDR3 spans 16 residues. The CDR3 region is CASSLDSGGPTDEQFF. CDR3 sequence (DNA): TGTGCCAGCAGCCTAGACAGCGGGGGCCCTACCGATGAGCAGTTCTTC.

The chain recombines TRBV6-1 with TRBJ1-4, with 7 bases that match TRBD1. This CDR3 is built from 14 residues. Per the germline V gene, CDR1 is MNHNS and CDR2 is SASEGT. Unmatched junction bases numbered 3, after V lost 5 bases and J lost 3 bases. The CDR3 DNA reads as TGTGCCAGCAGTTCCAGGGGGGCTAATGAAAAACTGTTTTTT. Its translation is CASSSRGANEKLFF.

J is TRBJ2-5 and V is TRBV19; 9 positions agree with TRBD1. The CDR3 loop spans 17 amino acids. The trim removed 4 bases at V and 0 bases at J, leaving 9 bases unmatched. Germline V gene sequence: CDR1 LNHDA, CDR2 SQIVND (reference sequence). The CDR3 sequence: CASSTGSGTGYQETQYF. CDR3 coding DNA: TGTGCCAGTAGTACGGGCTCCGGGACAGGGTACCAAGAGACCCAGTACTTC. The full variable domain, completed using reference TRBV19 and TRBJ2-5, is DGGITQSPKYLFRKEGQNVTLSCEQNLNHDAMYWYRQDPGQGLRLIYYSQIVNDFQKGDIAEGYSVSREKKESFPLTVTSAQKNPTAFYLCASSTGSGTGYQETQYFGPGTRLLVL.

The chain recombines TRBV5-4 with TRBJ2-3, with D maybe TRBD2 (5 bases). The CDR3 extends over 12 amino acids. Germline values: CDR1 SGHNT, CDR2 YYREEE (reference sequence). Trimming stripped 4 bases from V and 6 bases from J, with 9 bases between. The CDR3 spells CASSLSEDTQYF. CDR3 coding DNA: TGTGCCAGCAGCCTTAGCGAGGATACGCAGTATTTT. The whole variable domain, filled in from reference TRBV5-4 and TRBJ2-3, reads ETGVTQSPTHLIKTRGQQVTLRCSSQSGHNTVSWYQQALGQGPQFIFQYYREEENGRGNFPPRFSGLQFPNYSSELNVNALELDDSALYLCASSLSEDTQYFGPGTRLTVL.

J is TRBJ2-1 and V is TRBV6-5, with D possibly matching TRBD1 (5 bases). The V gene lost 4 bases and the J gene lost 15 bases, with 13 bases spanning the gap. Germline lookup yields CDR1 MNHEY and CDR2 SVGAGI. This CDR3 is 11 amino acids long. CDR3 coding DNA: TGTGCCAGCAGTTCCGCGGCAGGGCGGTTCTTC. This codes for CASSSAAGRFF.

The chain recombines TRBV28 with TRBJ2-3; 12 nucleotides line up with TRBD2. Germline V lookup: CDR1 MDHEN, CDR2 SYDVKM. The junction had 3 bases not matched to a gene; V was cut back by 5 bases and J by 3 bases. CDR3 length: 15 amino acids. The CDR3 DNA reads as TGTGCCAGCAGTCCAGGACTAGCGGGGACAGATACGCAGTATTTT. Translated: CASSPGLAGTDTQYF.

Many counts were recorded for this clone. The chain joins TRBV29-1 to TRBJ1-2, with TRBD1 matching over 7 bases. The germline gives CDR1 SQVTM, CDR2 ANQGSEA. The V segment lost 3 bases and the J segment 3 bases; nucleotides outside the gene matches: 4. The length of the CDR3 is 13 residues. CDR3 bases: TGCAGCGTTGATGCAGGGGGATACTATGGCTACACCTTC. Residues: CSVDAGGYYGYTF.

The chain joins TRBV5-1 to TRBJ2-5, with a weak D call TRBD2 (6 bases). The end of the DNA is better explained by TRBJ2-7, so the J call may be wrong. Germline V CDR1 and CDR2: SGHRS, YFSETQ. This CDR3 comprises 14 residues. The CDR3 sequence is CASMAGGVPHEQYF. The DNA of the CDR3 is TGCGCCAGCATGGCGGGCGGGGTGCCCCACGAGCAGTACTTC.

The chain combines TRBV6-5 with TRBJ2-2; unclear D gene. V was trimmed by 2 bases and J by 4 bases, leaving 5 bases between them. The CDR3 sequence is 13 residues long. CDR1 is MNHEY and CDR2 is SVGAGI in the germline V gene. The CDR3 reads CASSYLRTGELFF. CDR3 bases: TGTGCCAGCAGTTACCTACGCACCGGGGAGCTGTTTTTT.

The chain employs TRBV7-2 and TRBJ2-6, with D perhaps TRBD1 (5 bases). The CDR3 loop spans 16 amino acids. V was shortened by 5 bases and J by 0 bases, with 11 bases between the two germline ends. Germline loops: CDR1 SGHTA, CDR2 FQGNSA. The CDR3 nucleotides read TGTGCCAGCAGCCAAGGGGTGAACTCTGGGGCCAACGTCCTGACTTTC. Encoded protein: CASSQGVNSGANVLTF.

The gene calls are TRBV28 and TRBJ1-4; 10 nucleotides line up with TRBD1. This CDR3 has 14 amino acids. V gave up 5 bases and J gave up 5 bases; unmatched junction bases: 2. Germline CDR1 reads MDHEN; CDR2 reads SYDVKM. CDR3 bases: TGTGCCAGCAGTCCGGGACAGGGGAATGAAAAACTGTTTTTT. It codes for CASSPGQGNEKLFF.

This clone has only a few counts. This chain uses TRBV18 with TRBJ2-7; TRBD1 matches 7 bases. From germline, CDR1 is KGHSH and CDR2 LQKENI. The CDR3 loop spans 13 amino acids. V gave up 3 bases and J gave up 3 bases; unmatched junction bases: 2. As DNA, the CDR3 is TGTGCCAGCTCACCGGGACAGAACTACGAGCAGTACTTC. Encoded protein: CASSPGQNYEQYF.